The 30 T cell receptor beta chains below all came from one sample that was sequenced in a study of blood T cell repertoires in COVID-19. Assay: immunoSEQ multiplex PCR; the TCRdb copy retains only in-frame clones and omits some. The data show approximately 320,000 clones, with about nine tenths seen just once and 8% to 9.5% held by the top ten. Sequenced: PBMCs or T cells enriched from blood (not recorded which). Source of these receptors: a woman between 18 and 29 years old who had recovered from COVID-19.

The genes are TRBV9 and TRBJ2-1; TRBD2 agrees at 7 bases. The trim removed 4 bases at V and 0 bases at J, leaving 4 bases unmatched. The CDR3 length is 15 residues. CDR1 and CDR2 from the germline V gene are SGDLS and YYNGEE. The CDR3 nucleotides are TGTGCCAGCAGCTTCGGGGGGTCCTCCTACAATGAGCAGTTCTTC. The encoded protein is CASSFGGSSYNEQFF. Full variable domain (outside the CDR3, taken from reference TRBV9 and TRBJ2-1): DSGVTQTPKHLITATGQRVTLRCSPRSGDLSVYWYQQSLDQGLQFLIQYYNGEERAKGNILERFSAQQFPDLHSELNLSSLELGDSALYFCASSFGGSSYNEQFFGPGTRLTVL.

The chain has TRBV28 and TRBJ2-1; 16 bases are a match to TRBD2. The CDR3 has 22 amino acids. The trim removed 1 base at V and 0 bases at J, leaving 12 bases unmatched. Germline CDR1 and CDR2: MDHEN and SYDVKM. DNA for the CDR3: TGTGCCAGCAGTTTATTTCATTGGGGACTAGCGGGAGGGCTAAGCTCCTACAATGAGCAGTTCTTC. This gives the protein CASSLFHWGLAGGLSSYNEQFF.

The chain carries TRBV3-1 (or the pseudogene TRBV3-2) and TRBJ2-2, with D unclear. Trimming cost V 0 bases and J 6 bases, with 8 bases left between them. The CDR3 has 14 amino acids. Looked up from germline, CDR1 is LGHDT and CDR2 is YNNKEL (reference sequence). DNA for the CDR3: TGTGCCAGCAGCCAAGACAGTGGTCCCGGGGAGCTGTTTTTT. It codes for CASSQDSGPGELFF.

The chain uses TRBV18 and TRBJ1-1; 7 bases line up with TRBD1. CDR3 length equals 16 residues. The germline V gene has CDR1 KGHSH and CDR2 LQKENI. Germline trimming cut 3 bases from V and 4 bases from J; bases unmatched to any gene: 11. The CDR3, as DNA: TGTGCCAGCTCACCGATTTCGGACAGGTTGAGCACTGAAGCTTTCTTT. Its protein is CASSPISDRLSTEAFF.

The V and J genes are TRBV4-3 and TRBJ2-2, with 10 bases lining up with TRBD2. The CDR3 covers 17 residues. The V segment lost 4 bases and the J segment 5 bases; nucleotides outside the gene matches: 10. The germline gives CDR1 LGHNA, CDR2 YSLEER. The CDR3 sequence: CASSPRTAGGRTGELFF. The CDR3 DNA sequence: TGCGCCAGCAGCCCTCGTACAGCGGGAGGGCGAACCGGGGAGCTGTTTTTT.

This clone was counted between two and nine times. V gene TRBV28 combines with J gene TRBJ1-2, with TRBD1 identical over 12 bases. In germline, CDR1 is MDHEN, CDR2 SYDVKM. The CDR3 extends over 15 amino acids. J lost 8 bases, V lost 3 bases, and 7 bases had no gene match. The CDR3 DNA reads as TGTGCCAGCAGTTTTCCGGGACAGGGGGCACTGGGCTACACCTTC. It encodes CASSFPGQGALGYTF.

The chain joins TRBV4-3 to TRBJ2-1, with 9 bases identical to TRBD2. This CDR3 has 19 amino acids. Germline values: CDR1 LGHNA, CDR2 YSLEER. With 0 bases clipped from V and 6 bases from J, the junction kept 15 bases outside the gene matches. CDR3 sequence reads: CASSQDRGDSGGLINEQFF. As DNA, the CDR3 is TGCGCCAGCAGCCAAGATCGAGGAGATAGCGGGGGCTTAATCAATGAGCAGTTCTTC.

This chain links TRBV29-1 with TRBJ1-3; D perhaps matches TRBD1 (5 bases). The CDR3 spans 13 residues. Trimming took 5 bases from V and 4 from J, leaving 12 bases between them. The germline gives CDR1 SQVTM, CDR2 ANQGSEA. As DNA, the CDR3 is TGCAGCGTTCAGCAGGGATCCGGAAACACCATATATTTT. Protein product: CSVQQGSGNTIYF.

This chain joins TRBV6-1 and TRBJ2-6, with D possibly TRBD1 on 5 matching bases. Germline CDR1 MNHNS, CDR2 SASEGT. This CDR3 is built from 18 residues. Trimming pared 3 bases from V and 0 bases from J, leaving 15 bases between. This CDR3 reads CASSDLRVRHSGANVLTF. In DNA, the CDR3 is TGTGCCAGCAGTGATCTCAGGGTCCGACACTCTGGGGCCAACGTCCTGACTTTC.

The V call is TRBV6-5, the J call TRBJ1-2; no clear D gene. Germline lookup yields CDR1 MNHEY and CDR2 SVGAGI. The CDR3 contains 14 residues. V was clipped by 5 bases and J by 4 bases, with 14 bases between them. CDR3 amino acids: CASSTRGGPYGYTF. CDR3 coding DNA: TGTGCCAGCAGTACCCGGGGAGGGCCCTATGGCTACACCTTC.

The chain carries TRBV30 and TRBJ1-1; no clear D gene. Germline-derived CDR1 and CDR2 are GTSNPN and SVGIG (reference sequence). V was shortened by 3 bases and J by 8 bases, with 10 bases between the two germline ends. This CDR3 is built from 11 residues. CDR3 sequence: CAWSAIEEAFF. CDR3 in DNA: TGTGCCTGGAGCGCAATTGAGGAAGCTTTCTTT.

This chain uses TRBV9 with TRBJ1-1; TRBD1 might be the D (5 bases). CDR1 SGDLS and CDR2 YYNGEE come from the germline V gene. V gave up 3 bases and J gave up 0 bases, with 15 bases separating them. CDR3 size: 16 residues. For the CDR3, the DNA is TGTGCCAGCAGCGCCTCATACAGGAGAATGAACACTGAAGCTTTCTTT. As protein: CASSASYRRMNTEAFF.

The V call is TRBV9, the J call TRBJ1-1; a weak D match, TRBD1 (6 bases). The germline V gene has CDR1 SGDLS and CDR2 YYNGEE. V lost 1 base and J 7 bases, leaving 11 bases between the germline ends. CDR3 length: 13 residues. CDR3 DNA sequence: TGTGCCAGCAGCGTACAAGGGGGGGATGAAGCTTTCTTT. Translated: CASSVQGGDEAFF.

This clone was recorded only once. The chain uses TRBV9 and TRBJ1-4; 7 nucleotides align to TRBD1. CDR3 length: 14 residues. Looked up from germline, CDR1 is SGDLS and CDR2 is YYNGEE. V shed 0 bases, J shed 8 bases, and the junction held 4 bases outside the gene matches. The CDR3 sequence is CASSVGQGGEKLFF. For the CDR3, the DNA is TGTGCCAGCAGCGTAGGACAGGGAGGAGAAAAACTGTTTTTT.

The sample holds a few counts of this clone. The rearrangement joins TRBV11-2 to TRBJ1-6; D remains unclear. This CDR3 is built from 15 residues. In germline, CDR1 is SGHAT, CDR2 FQNNGV. The V and J ends lost 6 bases and 10 bases respectively, with 19 bases between them. The CDR3 DNA follows: TGTGCCAGCAGTGCTCCGAGCCTTCCGGGATCACCCCTCCACTTT. The encoded protein is CASSAPSLPGSPLHF.

This chain links TRBV12-3 or TRBV12-4 with TRBJ1-1; D is uncertain. V shed 2 bases and J shed 3 bases, with 7 bases lying between them. This CDR3 comprises 13 residues. The CDR3 DNA sequence: TGTGCCAGCAGTTTATGGAGATACACTGAAGCTTTCTTT. It encodes CASSLWRYTEAFF.

The chain has TRBV3-1 (or the pseudogene TRBV3-2) and TRBJ2-2; the D is unclear. CDR1 is LGHDT, CDR2 YNNKEL, per germline (reference sequence). The CDR3 sequence is 16 residues long. Trimming shortened V by 1 base and J by 0 bases, and 9 bases separated the two germline ends. CDR3 DNA sequence: TGTGCCAGCAGCCAAGCGCCGGGTGCGAACACCGGGGAGCTGTTTTTT. Translation: CASSQAPGANTGELFF.

The chain uses TRBV7-3 and TRBJ2-3; 14 nucleotides agree with TRBD2. J gave up 1 base and V 5 bases, and 14 bases lay outside the gene matches. CDR1 and CDR2 (germline): SGHTA, FQGTGA. The CDR3 is 20 amino acids. The CDR3 sequence: CASSLRRGLAGGLRTDTQYF. The CDR3 DNA is TGTGCCAGCAGCCTGCGCCGCGGACTAGCGGGGGGCCTACGCACAGATACGCAGTATTTT. The full variable domain, its missing parts supplied by reference TRBV7-3 and TRBJ2-3, is GAGVSQTPSNKVTEKGKYVELRCDPISGHTALYWYRQSLGQGPEFLIYFQGTGAADDSGLPNDRFFAVRPEGSVSTLKIQRTERGDSAVYLCASSLRRGLAGGLRTDTQYFGPGTRLTVL.

This sequence joins TRBV28 and TRBJ2-7; weak D call: TRBD2 (6 bases). The ends were cut back, 3 bases at V and 4 bases at J, with 13 bases in the middle. There are 14 residues in the CDR3. Germline loops: CDR1 MDHEN, CDR2 SYDVKM. DNA for the CDR3: TGTGCCAGCAGTTTTTTACTAGCTAGTTACGAGCAGTACTTC. Encoded protein: CASSFLLASYEQYF.

V usage is TRBV7-3 and J usage is TRBJ2-7; 9 bases line up with TRBD1. The germline CDR1 and CDR2 sequences are SGHTA and FQGTGA. Trimming removed 3 bases from V and 2 bases from J; junction bases left unmatched: 17. CDR3 length: 19 amino acids. This CDR3 is CASSFRRDRERSIAYEQYF. CDR3 DNA: TGTGCCAGCAGCTTTAGGCGGGACAGGGAACGGTCAATAGCCTACGAGCAGTACTTC.

This chain joins TRBV7-3 and TRBJ2-1, with 9 nucleotides matching TRBD2. Germline V gene data show CDR1 as SGHTA and CDR2 as FQGTGA. The CDR3 has 13 amino acids. V shed 5 bases and J 10 bases; nucleotides not matched to a gene: 6. The CDR3 sequence: CASSLAGSREQFF. CDR3 coding DNA: TGTGCCAGCAGCCTAGCGGGGTCCCGGGAGCAGTTCTTC.

The chain recombines TRBV19 with TRBJ2-7, with 7 bases matching TRBD2. The junction had 5 bases not matched to a gene; V was cut back by 2 bases and J by 7 bases. This CDR3 is built from 13 residues. Germline values: CDR1 LNHDA, CDR2 SQIVND (reference sequence). The CDR3 here is CASSISGAPEQYF. The DNA of the CDR3 is TGTGCCAGTAGTATAAGCGGGGCGCCAGAGCAGTACTTC.

V is TRBV19 and J is TRBJ2-1; 9 nucleotides align to TRBD2. Germline CDR1 reads LNHDA; CDR2 reads SQIVND (reference sequence). CDR3 length: 15 amino acids. Trimming removed 5 bases from V and 6 bases from J; junction bases left unmatched: 8. The CDR3, as DNA: TGTGCCAGTAGTTTTTCCAGCGGGAGGTCCAATGAGCAGTTCTTC. Translation: CASSFSSGRSNEQFF.

The rearrangement links TRBV27 to TRBJ1-6; D ambiguous. Trimming left V 7 bases short and J 0 bases short, with 16 bases between. The CDR3 is 17 amino acids. From germline, CDR1 is MNHEY and CDR2 SMNVEV (reference sequence). This CDR3 reads CASILDTASSYNSPLHF. CDR3 nucleotides: TGTGCCAGCATACTTGACACGGCGAGCTCCTATAATTCACCCCTCCACTTT.

The chain combines TRBV6-4 with TRBJ1-4; 9 bases agree with TRBD1. The J segment lost 7 bases and the V segment lost 2 bases, leaving 8 bases of the junction unmatched. CDR1 and CDR2 from the germline V gene are MRHNA and SNTAGT. This CDR3 region has 16 residues. The CDR3 nucleotides read TGTGCCAGCAGTGACGAGAACAGGGGGCGCTCTGAAAAACTGTTTTTT. Translation gives CASSDENRGRSEKLFF.

V gene TRBV5-4 combines with J gene TRBJ2-1; 11 bases match TRBD1. Looked up from germline, CDR1 is SGHNT and CDR2 is YYREEE (reference sequence). CDR3 length equals 16 residues. The V gene end was trimmed by 2 bases and the J gene end by 8 bases; junction bases not matched to a gene: 9. The CDR3: CASSLTYGTGGDEQFF. In nucleotides, the CDR3 is TGTGCCAGCAGCTTAACGTACGGGACAGGGGGGGATGAGCAGTTCTTC.

This clone was seen more than once but under ten times. The rearrangement links TRBV7-3 to TRBJ2-7, with a weak D call TRBD1 (6 bases). There are 15 residues in the CDR3. Trimming pared 2 bases from V and 2 bases from J, leaving 13 bases between. Germline V gene sequence: CDR1 SGHTA, CDR2 FQGTGA. The CDR3 is CASSLGQGPPYEQYF. CDR3 coding DNA: TGTGCCAGCAGCTTAGGCCAGGGGCCCCCCTACGAGCAGTACTTC.

The V call is TRBV7-2, the J call TRBJ2-1; 10 nucleotides align to TRBD2. Germline values: CDR1 SGHTA, CDR2 FQGNSA. V was pared by 3 bases and J by 2 bases, with 1 base of the junction left unmatched. The CDR3 spans 15 residues. The CDR3 nucleotides are TGTGCCAGCAGCTTCGGACTAGCGGCCTACAATGAGCAGTTCTTC. Its translation is CASSFGLAAYNEQFF.

The genes are TRBV18 and TRBJ2-3; 7 positions agree with TRBD2. Germline lookup yields CDR1 KGHSH and CDR2 LQKENI. The CDR3 runs to 16 residues. V gave up 3 bases and J gave up 4 bases; unmatched junction bases: 10. The DNA for the CDR3 is TGTGCCAGCTCACCTAGTATAGCGGGTGGAGCAGATACGCAGTATTTT. It encodes CASSPSIAGGADTQYF.

The rearrangement joins TRBV19 to TRBJ2-7, with TRBD1 identical over 7 bases. J was trimmed by 2 bases and V by 1 base; bases with no gene match: 2. The CDR3 consists of 14 residues. Germline CDR1 and CDR2: LNHDA and SQIVND (reference sequence). Here the CDR3 DNA reads TGTGCCAGTAGTATAGTGGGACAGACCTACGAGCAGTACTTC. Translation gives CASSIVGQTYEQYF. The full variable domain, completed using reference TRBV19 and TRBJ2-7, is DGGITQSPKYLFRKEGQNVTLSCEQNLNHDAMYWYRQDPGQGLRLIYYSQIVNDFQKGDIAEGYSVSREKKESFPLTVTSAQKNPTAFYLCASSIVGQTYEQYFGPGTRLTVT.